These 19 T cell receptor beta chains were all obtained from the same sample, sequenced in a study of blood T cells in healthy people across ages. A second roughly 6 to 12 cycle PCR used barcoded and J-beta primers. Each CDR3 protein is one row after TCRdb ran MiXCR on the 5' RACE reads. The data contain approximately 1,000,000 distinct CDR3 sequences, 35% to 40% of them singletons. Source material: blood. These receptors came from a man younger than 30 in good health.

This clonotype was detected ten times or more. The CDR3 is CASRRDSYGYTF. CDR3 DNA: TGTGCCAGCAGGCGGGACAGCTATGGCTACACCTTC. This rearrangement joins TRBV25-1 to TRBJ1-2; 7 nucleotides agree with TRBD1. Germline loops: CDR1 MGHDK, CDR2 SYGVNS. The V segment lost 6 bases and the J segment 4 bases; nucleotides outside the gene matches: 2. CDR3 size: 12 residues.

The V and J genes are TRBV7-3 and TRBJ2-3, with D possibly called TRBD1 or TRBD2 (5 bases each). Germline values: CDR1 SGHTA, CDR2 FQGTGA. The length of the CDR3 is 15 residues. V dropped 6 bases and J dropped 5 bases, with 18 bases sitting between them. The CDR3 bases are TGTGCCAGCAGTCTCGTGGGGACCTCAGGAGATACGCAGTATTTT. This encodes CASSLVGTSGDTQYF.

V usage is TRBV6-5 and J usage is TRBJ1-2; tentative D call: TRBD1 (5 bases). Germline V gives CDR1 MNHEY, CDR2 SVGAGI. The CDR3 is 17 residues long. Trimming stripped 0 bases from V and 0 bases from J, with 14 bases between. Here the CDR3 reads CASSYSTGTDTNYGYTF. The CDR3 nucleotides read TGTGCCAGCAGTTACTCTACCGGGACTGATACTAACTATGGCTACACCTTC.

This clonotype was recorded a few times. The chain carries TRBV6-6 and TRBJ2-2, with D perhaps matching TRBD2 (6 bases). The germline V gene has CDR1 MNHNY and CDR2 SVGAGI (reference sequence). CDR3 length: 13 residues. V shed 6 bases and J shed 7 bases, with 12 bases lying between them. CDR3 region: CASRRRENGELFF. CDR3 sequence (DNA): TGTGCCAGCAGACGCCGGGAGAACGGGGAGCTGTTTTTT.

This clonotype was picked up many times. The chain links TRBV20-1 to TRBJ1-2; unclear D gene. The CDR3 contains 13 residues. V lost 5 bases to trimming and J lost 2 bases, with 12 bases between them. In germline, CDR1 is DFQATT, CDR2 SNEGSKA (reference sequence). The CDR3 loop is CSASRPQNYGYTF. For the CDR3, the DNA is TGCAGTGCTTCACGACCCCAAAACTATGGCTACACCTTC.

This clonotype was detected a few times. This chain joins TRBV12-3 or TRBV12-4 and TRBJ2-5; D is uncertain. This CDR3 region has 14 residues. The V and J ends lost 5 bases and 5 bases respectively, with 15 bases between them. The CDR3 nucleotides read TGTGCCAGCAGTCCCCGGTCCCCTGGGGAGACCCAGTACTTC. It encodes CASSPRSPGETQYF.

V and J are TRBV4-2 and TRBJ1-5; D not certain. CDR1 LGHNA and CDR2 YNFKEQ come from the germline V gene. This CDR3 is built from 20 residues. Trimming cost V 0 bases and J 1 base, with 22 bases left between them. The CDR3 region has the DNA TGTGCCAGCAGCCAAGATAAGGGAGGTTGGCAGGCGGGGAGCAATCAGCCCCAGCATTTT. Its protein product is CASSQDKGGWQAGSNQPQHF.

The chain couples TRBV2 to TRBJ1-2; no reliable D call. CDR1 is SNHLY and CDR2 is FYNNEI in the germline V gene. V lost 3 bases and J lost 8, with 13 bases in between. The length of the CDR3 is 13 residues. The CDR3 region is CASSEETQLGYTF. In DNA form, the CDR3 reads TGTGCCAGCAGTGAGGAAACCCAGCTAGGCTACACCTTC.

V is TRBV11-2 and J is TRBJ1-2; maybe TRBD1 (5 bases). V was shortened by 0 bases and J by 1 base, with 21 bases between the two germline ends. This CDR3 has 19 amino acids. Germline V gene lookup returns CDR1 SGHAT and CDR2 FQNNGV. This CDR3 is CASSLEDGGTLLLNYGYTF. Written as DNA, the CDR3 is TGTGCCAGCAGCTTAGAGGATGGGGGGACCCTCCTCCTTAACTATGGCTACACCTTC.

This clonotype was observed a few times. The V call is TRBV20-1, the J call TRBJ1-6, with unresolved D. Germline V lookup: CDR1 DFQATT, CDR2 SNEGSKA (reference sequence). This CDR3 contains 16 residues. V was cut by 0 bases and J by 0 bases, with 9 bases left in between. CDR3 DNA: TGCAGTGCTAGAGATCTCCGGGGCTCCTATAATTCACCCCTCCACTTT. The encoded protein is CSARDLRGSYNSPLHF.

The chain employs TRBV7-9 and TRBJ1-4, with no clear D. The V and J ends lost 1 base and 5 bases respectively, with 8 bases between them. There are 14 residues in the CDR3. CDR1 SEHNR and CDR2 FQNEAQ come from the germline V gene (reference sequence). DNA of the CDR3: TGTGCCAGCAGCTTAGGGAATAGAAATGAAAAACTGTTTTTT. Translated, it gives CASSLGNRNEKLFF.

The J gene is TRBJ1-6, the V gene TRBV6-5; 10 bases agree with TRBD1. The CDR3 covers 17 residues. The V gene's germline CDR1 is MNHEY and CDR2 SVGAGI. The V gene end was trimmed by 2 bases and the J gene end by 3 bases; junction bases not matched to a gene: 4. The CDR3 DNA is TGTGCCAGCAGTTACCGGGACAGGGGTTACTATAATTCACCCCTCCACTTT. Translation gives CASSYRDRGYYNSPLHF.

The CDR3 is CASSQDRLAQFF. The CDR3 DNA reads as TGCGCCAGCAGCCAAGACCGACTGGCGCAGTTCTTC. J is TRBJ2-1 and V is TRBV4-1; D unresolved. CDR1 and CDR2 from the germline V gene are MGHRA and YSYEKL. CDR3 length: 12 residues. Trimming pared 0 bases from V and 12 bases from J, leaving 9 bases between.

J is TRBJ2-2 and V is TRBV7-2; D is uncertain. The CDR3 runs 13 residues. Trimming shortened V by 4 bases and J by 4 bases, and 7 bases separated the two germline ends. Looked up from germline, CDR1 is SGHTA and CDR2 is FQGNSA. DNA of the CDR3: TGTGCCAGCAGCTACCAGGCCACCGGGGAGCTGTTTTTT. Protein: CASSYQATGELFF.

In regard to this clonotype: Since a much larger clone is just one base distant, this may be a read error. The chain is built from TRBV14 and TRBJ2-5; unclear D gene. Trimming pared 1 base from V and 6 bases from J, leaving 9 bases between. Germline lookup yields CDR1 SGHDN and CDR2 FVKESK. This CDR3 is built from 13 residues. CDR3 residues: CASSQGALKTQYF. In DNA form, the CDR3 reads TGTGCCAGCAGCCAAGGGGCCTTAAAGACCCAGTACTTC.

The genes are TRBV6-2 or TRBV6-3 and TRBJ2-1, with TRBD2 matching over 14 bases. The V and J ends lost 2 bases and 6 bases, in that order; junction bases with no gene match: 6. The length of the CDR3 is 17 residues. In germline, CDR1 is MNHEY, CDR2 SVGEGT. For the CDR3, the DNA is TGTGCCAGCAGTTACCCGACTAGCGGGGGGGCCGGCAATGAGCAGTTCTTC. Translated: CASSYPTSGGAGNEQFF.

This clonotype was counted a few times. The chain combines TRBV2 with TRBJ1-5; D uncertain. The V gene's germline CDR1 is SNHLY and CDR2 FYNNEI. V was cut by 4 bases and J by 6 bases, with 7 bases left in between. The CDR3 totals 12 residues. CDR3 coding DNA: TGTGCCAGCAGTGTGGGGAGTCAGCCCCAGCATTTT. As protein: CASSVGSQPQHF.

This clonotype has a handful of counts. The chain recombines TRBV20-1 with TRBJ1-5; tentative D call: TRBD1 (6 bases). V lost 6 bases and J 6 bases, leaving 18 bases between the germline ends. Germline loops: CDR1 DFQATT, CDR2 SNEGSKA (reference sequence). CDR3 size: 14 residues. The CDR3 DNA follows: TGCAGTGCAACTAGGACAGAAACGGGTCAGCCCCAGCATTTT. Protein product: CSATRTETGQPQHF.

Comments on this clonotype: One junction end does not reproduce the germline sequence, and a read error may be involved. The chain joins TRBV29-1 to TRBJ2-5; D remains ambiguous. CDR1 and CDR2 (germline): SQVTM, ANQGSEA. The CDR3 consists of 12 residues. CDR3 bases: TGCGGCGTTCGCGAGAACCAAGAGACCCAGTACTTC. This sequence encodes CGVRENQETQYF. Drawing the rest from reference TRBV29-1 and TRBJ2-5, the complete variable domain is SAVISQKPSRDICQRGTSLTIQCQVDSQVTMMFWYRQQPGQSLTLIATANQGSEATYESGFVIDKFPISRPNLTFSTLTVSNMSPEDSSIYLCGVRENQETQYFGPGTRLLVL.